The 24 T cell receptor beta chains below all came from one sample that was sequenced in a study of cytomegalovirus exposure and HLA in healthy donors. The primer mix had 60 Vbeta and 13 Jbeta primers. Here immunoSEQ multiplex PCR was the method, and the copy in TCRdb shows in-frame clones only, minus some. The table lists fewer than 200,000 clones, about 77% of them singletons. Sequenced material: PBMCs. All receptors derive from a man in his sixties in good health and CMV-seronegative.

This chain joins TRBV11-1 and TRBJ1-5; D remains unclear. The CDR3 totals 14 residues. Germline V gene lookup returns CDR1 SGHAT and CDR2 FQDESV (reference sequence). Trimming cost V 1 base and J 6 bases, with 10 bases left between them. The CDR3 sequence is CASSLDGVSQPQHF. In DNA, the CDR3 is TGTGCCAGCAGCTTAGACGGGGTTAGTCAGCCCCAGCATTTT.

The chain employs TRBV14 and TRBJ2-7; 14 bases fit TRBD2. CDR3 size: 15 residues. CDR1 and CDR2 (germline): SGHDN, FVKESK. V lost 1 base, J lost 4 bases, and 0 bases stayed unmatched. This CDR3 is CASSQGLAGGYEQYF. Here the CDR3 DNA reads TGTGCCAGCAGCCAAGGACTAGCGGGAGGGTACGAGCAGTACTTC.

The table lists this clone with a count of one. The chain joins TRBV29-1 to TRBJ2-1, with 7 positions matching TRBD2. With V trimmed by 7 bases and J by 7 bases, 16 bases remained unmatched. This CDR3 region has 15 residues. The germline CDR1 and CDR2 sequences are SQVTM and ANQGSEA. The CDR3 region is CSADPGRGEGNEQFF. The CDR3 DNA is TGCAGCGCAGACCCTGGTCGGGGGGAAGGTAATGAGCAGTTCTTC.

The CDR3 sequence is CASSFRGQGVHEQYF. The CDR3 DNA sequence: TGTGCCAGCAGCTTCAGGGGACAGGGGGTACACGAGCAGTACTTC. This rearrangement joins TRBV5-4 to TRBJ2-7, with 11 bases aligning to TRBD1. The CDR3 is 15 residues long. Germline assignment: CDR1 SGHNT and CDR2 YYREEE (reference sequence). The J segment lost 5 bases and the V segment lost 2 bases, leaving 6 bases of the junction unmatched.

The V and J genes are TRBV6-1 and TRBJ1-1; 9 bases fit TRBD1. Per germline, CDR1 MNHNS and CDR2 SASEGT. V was clipped by 6 bases and J by 3 bases; unmatched bases: 2. This CDR3 region has 13 residues. CDR3 region: CASSGQGHTEAFF. The CDR3 bases are TGTGCCAGCAGCGGACAGGGGCACACTGAAGCTTTCTTT.

This clone was detected a few times. J is TRBJ2-1 and V is TRBV29-1; D gene uncertain. Germline V gives CDR1 SQVTM, CDR2 ANQGSEA. This CDR3 is 13 amino acids long. V was pared by 3 bases and J by 10 bases, with 16 bases between. The CDR3 nucleotides are TGCAGCGTTGATGTTCCGCCTAGTCCAGAGCAGTTCTTC. It is translated as CSVDVPPSPEQFF.

CDR3 nucleotides: TGTGCCAGCAGTTTAACCTGGACTAGCGGGGGGAGCACAGATACGCAGTATTTT. This encodes CASSLTWTSGGSTDTQYF. This rearrangement joins TRBV28 to TRBJ2-3; TRBD2 agrees at 14 bases. Trimming at V came to 2 bases and at J to 0 bases, leaving 4 bases not matched to a gene. The CDR3 is 18 amino acids. Germline loops: CDR1 MDHEN, CDR2 SYDVKM.

The V gene is TRBV27, the J gene TRBJ2-7; 7 bases agree with TRBD1. The CDR3 runs to 14 residues. Germline V CDR1 and CDR2: MNHEY, SMNVEV (reference sequence). V lost 8 bases and J lost 2; bases outside the gene matches: 9. The CDR3 DNA sequence: TGTGCCAGCGGATACCGGGACAGCACCTACGAGCAGTACTTC. Its protein is CASGYRDSTYEQYF.

The chain recombines TRBV18 with TRBJ1-2, with a tentative D call TRBD1 (6 bases). V shed 3 bases and J shed 8 bases, with 19 bases lying between them. This CDR3 has 15 amino acids. Germline V gene sequence: CDR1 KGHSH, CDR2 LQKENI. The CDR3 sequence: CASSPPVYRDNGYTF. The CDR3 nucleotides read TGTGCCAGCTCACCCCCGGTCTACAGGGACAACGGCTACACCTTC. Filled out from reference TRBV18 and TRBJ1-2, the complete variable domain reads NAGVMQNPRHLVRRRGQEARLRCSPMKGHSHVYWYRQLPEEGLKFMVYLQKENIIDESGMPKERFSAEFPKEGPSILRIQQVVRGDSAAYFCASSPPVYRDNGYTFGSGTRLTVV.

This chain links TRBV5-4 with TRBJ1-2; the D is unclear. This CDR3 comprises 12 residues. The germline V and J ends were trimmed by 6 bases and 4 bases, with 10 bases remaining between them. Germline V gives CDR1 SGHNT, CDR2 YYREEE (reference sequence). CDR3 residues: CASTAGFYGYTF. The CDR3 coding sequence is TGTGCCAGCACTGCGGGGTTCTATGGCTACACCTTC. Full variable domain (remainder filled in from reference TRBV5-4 and TRBJ1-2): ETGVTQSPTHLIKTRGQQVTLRCSSQSGHNTVSWYQQALGQGPQFIFQYYREEENGRGNFPPRFSGLQFPNYSSELNVNALELDDSALYLCASTAGFYGYTFGSGTRLTVV.

Only one count was recorded for this clone. One end of the junction varies from germline; a read error may be responsible. This chain uses TRBV6-6 with TRBJ2-5; TRBD2 aligns across 14 bases. The CDR3 covers 15 residues. Germline V CDR1 and CDR2: MNHNY, SVGAGI (reference sequence). The CDR3 DNA reads as TGTGCCAGCAGTTACTCCCCCCGACTAGCGGGAGGGCCGGACTTC. Translation: CASSYSPRLAGGPDF.

The chain is built from TRBV7-9 and TRBJ1-5; D is perhaps TRBD1 (5 bases). Germline lookup yields CDR1 SEHNR and CDR2 FQNEAQ (reference sequence). V was pared by 1 base and J by 3 bases, with 7 bases between. CDR3 length equals 14 residues. DNA for the CDR3: TGTGCCAGCAGCTTAGAAGGGGCCAATCAGCCCCAGCATTTT. Translated: CASSLEGANQPQHF.

The chain links TRBV30 to TRBJ2-1; TRBD2 matches 16 bases. CDR3 length: 16 amino acids. Germline-derived CDR1 and CDR2 are GTSNPN and SVGIG (reference sequence). V shed 0 bases and J 6 bases; nucleotides not matched to a gene: 2. CDR3 residues: CAWSVGTSGRANEQFF. DNA for the CDR3: TGTGCCTGGAGTGTAGGGACTAGCGGGAGGGCCAATGAGCAGTTCTTC.

This chain uses TRBV11-1 with TRBJ2-3; D gene unclear. V was shortened by 10 bases and J by 0 bases, with 11 bases between the two germline ends. From germline, CDR1 is SGHAT and CDR2 FQDESV (reference sequence). There are 13 residues in the CDR3. For the CDR3, the DNA is TGTGCCAACCCCGCGACAAGCACAGATACGCAGTATTTT. This translates into CANPATSTDTQYF.

The rearrangement joins TRBV27 to TRBJ1-1, with a weak D call TRBD1 (6 bases). From germline, CDR1 is MNHEY and CDR2 SMNVEV (reference sequence). The CDR3 is 16 amino acids. V lost 6 bases to trimming and J lost 7 bases, with 24 bases between them. The CDR3 sequence is CASSLGAGAALGEAFF. CDR3 bases: TGTGCCAGCAGCCTAGGCGCGGGGGCCGCTTTAGGTGAAGCTTTCTTT.

This sequence joins TRBV7-9 and TRBJ2-3; D gene uncertain. Between the trimmed V and J ends, which lost 2 bases and 0 bases, there was a span of 6 bases. Germline V gene lookup returns CDR1 SEHNR and CDR2 FQNEAQ (reference sequence). The CDR3 extends over 14 amino acids. The CDR3 here is CASSLSVSTDTQYF. The CDR3 DNA reads as TGTGCCAGCAGCTTATCGGTTAGCACAGATACGCAGTATTTT.

This sequence joins TRBV5-1 and TRBJ1-4; D call uncertain. The germline CDR1 and CDR2 sequences are SGHRS and YFSETQ. The CDR3 extends over 15 amino acids. V was trimmed by 0 bases and J by 1 base, leaving 7 bases between them. The CDR3 region has the DNA TGCGCCAGCAGCTTGGGGCGGCGAACTAATGAAAAACTGTTTTTT. This encodes CASSLGRRTNEKLFF.

This chain links TRBV30 with TRBJ1-5; 9 nucleotides align to TRBD1. Germline CDR1 and CDR2: GTSNPN and SVGIG (reference sequence). V trimming: 1 base; J trimming: 4 bases; junction bases outside the gene matches: 2. This CDR3 contains 14 residues. CDR3 loop: CAWSETGGNQPQHF. The CDR3 coding sequence is TGTGCCTGGAGTGAGACAGGGGGGAATCAGCCCCAGCATTTT.

In this sample, this clone turned up a few times. The rearrangement joins TRBV4-2 to TRBJ1-5; D is ambiguous. The CDR3 totals 13 residues. The germline V gene encodes CDR1 LGHNA and CDR2 YNFKEQ. The germline V and J ends were trimmed by 0 bases and 6 bases, with 6 bases remaining between them. CDR3 amino acids: CASSQDRVQPQHF. CDR3 nucleotides: TGTGCCAGCAGCCAAGATAGAGTTCAGCCCCAGCATTTT.

V gene TRBV18 combines with J gene TRBJ2-2; D is ambiguous. Germline V gives CDR1 KGHSH, CDR2 LQKENI. V gave up 0 bases and J gave up 1 base, with 24 bases separating them. The length of the CDR3 is 21 residues. The CDR3 spells CASSPPSFSRDISRNTGELFF. The CDR3 DNA reads as TGTGCCAGCTCACCACCGTCTTTTAGTCGCGACATATCGAGGAACACCGGGGAGCTGTTTTTT.

The chain employs TRBV4-1 and TRBJ1-2, with 9 nucleotides matching TRBD1. CDR1 is MGHRA and CDR2 is YSYEKL in the germline V gene. The trim removed 1 base at V and 2 bases at J, leaving 2 bases unmatched. The CDR3 runs to 15 residues. The CDR3 is CASSQGGQGNYGYTF. The CDR3 DNA follows: TGCGCCAGCAGCCAAGGGGGACAGGGAAACTATGGCTACACCTTC.

This clone appeared a few times. This chain connects TRBV2 to TRBJ2-7, with a tentative D call TRBD1 (5 bases). Germline CDR1 and CDR2: SNHLY and FYNNEI. V was pared by 4 bases and J by 0 bases, with 7 bases between. CDR3 length equals 13 residues. CDR3 sequence (DNA): TGTGCCAGCAGTGGGGGCTACTCCTACGAGCAGTACTTC. Its protein product is CASSGGYSYEQYF.

The chain combines TRBV7-8 with TRBJ1-4; 8 bases are shared with TRBD1. This CDR3 has 13 amino acids. The germline CDR1 and CDR2 sequences are SGHVS and FQNEAQ. V gave up 3 bases and J gave up 13 bases; unmatched junction bases: 7. CDR3 region: CASSFRQGMGLFF. For the CDR3, the DNA is TGTGCCAGCAGCTTTAGACAGGGGATGGGACTGTTTTTT.

The chain recombines TRBV7-2 with TRBJ2-3; 15 bases agree with TRBD2. Trimming at V came to 2 bases and at J to 2 bases, leaving 5 bases not matched to a gene. The V gene's germline CDR1 is SGHTA and CDR2 FQGNSA. The CDR3 consists of 18 residues. The CDR3: CASSLRGTSGRLTDTQYF. The CDR3 DNA reads TGTGCCAGCAGCTTACGTGGGACTAGCGGGAGGCTCACAGATACGCAGTATTTT.